This passage covers 23 T cell receptor beta chains from one sample sequenced in a study of T cells after yellow fever vaccination. In TCRdb, the 5' RACE reads were re-called with MiXCR into one record per CDR3 protein. The sample lists some 240,000 distinct CDR3 sequences, roughly 3% seen once, with about 3% in the top ten. Sequencing was performed on CD4+ T cells sorted from PBMCs, taken 10 days after the yellow fever booster vaccination. Receptors were obtained from a man younger than 35 who received the YFV17D yellow fever vaccine.

This clonotype was seen only a few times. The V gene is TRBV6-5, the J gene TRBJ2-1; 7 bases map to TRBD2. The CDR3 has 15 residues. CDR1 and CDR2 from the germline V gene are MNHEY and SVGAGI. With 5 bases clipped from V and 8 bases from J, the junction kept 12 bases outside the gene matches. CDR3 loop: CASSARGRGGDEQFF. CDR3 nucleotide sequence: TGTGCCAGCAGTGCCCGAGGGAGGGGAGGGGATGAGCAGTTCTTC.

This clonotype was detected ten times or more. The CDR3 DNA is TGTGCCAGCAGGCCTCATGGGGCACGCACAGATACGCAGTATTTT. This gives the protein CASRPHGARTDTQYF. The genes are TRBV28 and TRBJ2-3; TRBD1 is a possible D gene (5 bases). Trimming took 6 bases from V and 1 from J, leaving 14 bases between them. This CDR3 has 15 amino acids. Germline V CDR1 and CDR2: MDHEN, SYDVKM.

This clonotype was found many times. J is TRBJ2-7 and V is TRBV7-3, with D unclear. V was clipped by 1 base and J by 5 bases, with 15 bases between them. The germline CDR1 and CDR2 sequences are SGHTA and FQGTGA. This CDR3 contains 15 residues. This CDR3 is CASSLSGVESDEQYF. In DNA, the CDR3 is TGTGCCAGCAGCTTAAGCGGAGTGGAATCGGACGAGCAGTACTTC.

The J gene is TRBJ1-1, the V gene TRBV7-2, with D tentatively TRBD1 (6 bases). This CDR3 has 15 residues. Germline assignment: CDR1 SGHTA and CDR2 FQGNSA. Trimming took 5 bases from V and 6 from J, leaving 19 bases between them. In nucleotides, the CDR3 is TGTGCCAGCAGCCAAAGAGGGGGGCGAAGGGCTGAAGCTTTCTTT. Translated: CASSQRGGRRAEAFF.

The chain has TRBV7-2 and TRBJ1-1; D might be TRBD1 (5 bases). Trimming stripped 5 bases from V and 7 bases from J, with 14 bases between. The germline V gene has CDR1 SGHTA and CDR2 FQGNSA. The CDR3 has 13 amino acids. CDR3 amino acids: CASSTGVRLEAFF. For the CDR3, the DNA is TGTGCCAGCAGCACGGGGGTACGGCTTGAAGCTTTCTTT.

This clonotype was detected a few times. This chain joins TRBV7-8 and TRBJ2-7; perhaps TRBD2 as D (6 bases). V gave up 5 bases and J gave up 0 bases, with 17 bases separating them. The V gene's germline CDR1 is SGHVS and CDR2 FQNEAQ. This CDR3 region has 16 residues. CDR3 bases: TGTGCCAGCAGCCCCGCTGGCCAGCGGGTCTCCTACGAGCAGTACTTC. It specifies CASSPAGQRVSYEQYF.

This chain joins TRBV11-2 and TRBJ2-3; TRBD2 matches 9 bases. Trimming removed 8 bases from V and 5 bases from J; junction bases left unmatched: 5. The germline CDR1 and CDR2 sequences are SGHAT and FQNNGV. This CDR3 comprises 13 residues. Here the CDR3 DNA reads TGTGCCAGCGGTAGCGGGGGAGGAGATACGCAGTATTTT. Protein sequence: CASGSGGGDTQYF.

J is TRBJ2-1 and V is TRBV5-4; possibly TRBD2 for D (7 bases). With 3 bases removed from V and 0 bases from J, the gap between germline ends came to 13 bases. The CDR3 is 16 amino acids. Looked up from germline, CDR1 is SGHNT and CDR2 is YYREEE (reference sequence). CDR3 DNA sequence: TGTGCCAGCAGCTCTGGGGGGGCGAGCTCCTACAATGAGCAGTTCTTC. Amino acids: CASSSGGASSYNEQFF.

The chain carries TRBV2 and TRBJ1-5, with D perhaps TRBD1 (5 bases). This CDR3 is 13 amino acids long. Germline V gene sequence: CDR1 SNHLY, CDR2 FYNNEI. The V end was cut by 8 bases, the J end by 5 bases, with 13 bases between. CDR3 DNA sequence: TGTGCCAGCGGTGCAGGGCGGTATCAGCCCCAGCATTTT. Translating it yields CASGAGRYQPQHF.

This chain uses TRBV5-1 with TRBJ2-7; 7 bases are shared with TRBD1. V lost 0 bases and J lost 1; bases outside the gene matches: 1. The germline V gene has CDR1 SGHRS and CDR2 YFSETQ. CDR3 size: 14 residues. CDR3 region: CASSLGQGSYEQYV. The CDR3 nucleotides are TGCGCCAGCAGCTTGGGACAGGGTTCCTACGAGCAGTACGTC.

This clonotype was detected a few times. The chain employs TRBV4-1 and TRBJ2-2; D ambiguous. V was trimmed by 2 bases and J by 1 base, leaving 8 bases between them. CDR1 and CDR2 (germline): MGHRA, YSYEKL. The CDR3 contains 15 residues. CDR3 DNA: TGCGCCAGCAGCCAACCGCACCAGAACACCGGGGAGCTGTTTTTT. It codes for CASSQPHQNTGELFF.

This clonotype was seen more than once but under ten times. The chain joins TRBV18 to TRBJ1-5; a weak D match, TRBD1 (5 bases). The CDR3 is made up of 13 amino acids. V was pared by 3 bases and J by 4 bases, with 7 bases between. CDR1 KGHSH and CDR2 LQKENI come from the germline V gene. Written as DNA, the CDR3 is TGTGCCAGCTCACCGGGGGAAAATCAGCCCCAGCATTTT. It translates to CASSPGENQPQHF.

This clonotype was observed at least ten times. The gene calls are TRBV25-1 and TRBJ2-5; possibly TRBD1 or TRBD2 for D (5 bases each). The CDR3 has 13 residues. Trimming took off 7 bases at V and 7 bases at J, with 16 bases between the two ends. CDR1 and CDR2 from the germline V gene are MGHDK and SYGVNS. The CDR3 protein is CASIGTYGSTQYF. In nucleotides, the CDR3 is TGTGCCAGCATCGGGACCTACGGGTCGACCCAGTACTTC.

This clonotype was seen at least ten times. The rearrangement joins TRBV5-1 to TRBJ1-3; D gene uncertain. V shed 3 bases and J shed 4 bases, with 17 bases lying between them. Germline V gives CDR1 SGHRS, CDR2 YFSETQ. There are 16 residues in the CDR3. The CDR3 coding sequence is TGCGCCAGCAGCTCGGACGGAGCTCTTGGAGGAAACACCATATATTTT. Protein sequence: CASSSDGALGGNTIYF.

There are a few counts of this clonotype. J is TRBJ2-1 and V is TRBV7-3; 7 bases line up with TRBD2. From germline, CDR1 is SGHTA and CDR2 FQGTGA. Losses at the gene ends were 0 bases for V and 6 bases for J; bases not matched to a gene: 8. The CDR3 totals 16 residues. The CDR3 DNA sequence: TGTGCCAGCAGCTTAACGGGGGGGTCCTCGTCCAATGAGCAGTTCTTC. Protein: CASSLTGGSSSNEQFF.

The chain joins TRBV6-4 to TRBJ1-1, with TRBD1 matching over 9 bases. This CDR3 contains 13 residues. CDR1 and CDR2 (germline): MRHNA, SNTAGT. V lost 0 bases, J lost 9 bases, and 2 bases stayed unmatched. The CDR3 reads CASSDSGTGKAFF. The CDR3, as DNA: TGTGCCAGCAGTGACTCAGGGACAGGGAAAGCTTTCTTT.

This clonotype was counted between two and nine times. V and J are TRBV7-2 and TRBJ2-5; D is unclear. This CDR3 is built from 16 residues. With 5 bases removed from V and 5 bases from J, the gap between germline ends came to 21 bases. Germline V gene lookup returns CDR1 SGHTA and CDR2 FQGNSA. CDR3 protein: CASSPMIARPGETQYF. CDR3 coding DNA: TGTGCCAGCAGCCCCATGATTGCGCGGCCCGGCGAGACCCAGTACTTC.

In this sample, this clonotype turned up many times. J is TRBJ1-2 and V is TRBV28; D is possibly TRBD1 (5 bases). The CDR3 is made up of 15 amino acids. Germline V gene sequence: CDR1 MDHEN, CDR2 SYDVKM. The V gene lost 2 bases and the J gene lost 5 bases, with 15 bases spanning the gap. The CDR3 DNA reads TGTGCCAGCAGTTTAGGGGGTCTAAGAACTTATGGCTACACCTTC. Amino acid sequence: CASSLGGLRTYGYTF.

This clonotype has a count of ten or more. The V and J genes are TRBV5-4 and TRBJ2-7, with 8 bases fitting TRBD1. Trimming cost V 5 bases and J 5 bases; bases outside gene matches: 12. The CDR3 has 15 amino acids. The germline gives CDR1 SGHNT, CDR2 YYREEE (reference sequence). CDR3 residues: CASRGSQGENHEQYF. Here the CDR3 DNA reads TGTGCCAGCAGGGGATCACAGGGGGAAAACCACGAGCAGTACTTC.

For the CDR3, the DNA is TGTGCCAGCAGTTTTTGGGACAACAATCAGCCCCAGCATTTT. This gives the protein CASSFWDNNQPQHF. The chain has TRBV12-3 or TRBV12-4 and TRBJ1-5, with D possibly matching TRBD1 (6 bases). Between the trimmed V and J ends, which lost 3 bases and 3 bases, there was a span of 9 bases. CDR3 size: 14 residues.

This clonotype came up many times. V gene TRBV6-5 combines with J gene TRBJ1-2; D is perhaps TRBD1 (6 bases). Trimming cost V 4 bases and J 8 bases, with 17 bases left between them. The CDR3 length is 14 residues. CDR1 is MNHEY, CDR2 SVGAGI, per germline. The CDR3 loop is CASSLEGRGAGYTF. The CDR3 DNA follows: TGTGCCAGCAGTTTGGAAGGTCGGGGGGCCGGCTACACCTTC.

This clonotype was found many times. The chain carries TRBV10-3 and TRBJ2-7; possibly TRBD1 for D (6 bases). From germline, CDR1 is ENHRY and CDR2 SYGVKD. Trimming shortened V by 9 bases and J by 0 bases, and 9 bases separated the two germline ends. The CDR3 loop spans 12 amino acids. CDR3 nucleotide sequence: TGTGCCATAGGACAGAGCTCCTACGAGCAGTACTTC. Encoded protein: CAIGQSSYEQYF.

There are many counts of this clonotype. This rearrangement joins TRBV10-3 to TRBJ1-5, with TRBD1 matching 7 bases. The CDR3 is made up of 13 amino acids. V shed 7 bases, J shed 4 bases, and the junction held 4 bases outside the gene matches. The V gene's germline CDR1 is ENHRY and CDR2 SYGVKD. The CDR3: CAIKQGQNQPQHF. In DNA form, the CDR3 reads TGTGCCATCAAACAGGGGCAAAATCAGCCCCAGCATTTT.